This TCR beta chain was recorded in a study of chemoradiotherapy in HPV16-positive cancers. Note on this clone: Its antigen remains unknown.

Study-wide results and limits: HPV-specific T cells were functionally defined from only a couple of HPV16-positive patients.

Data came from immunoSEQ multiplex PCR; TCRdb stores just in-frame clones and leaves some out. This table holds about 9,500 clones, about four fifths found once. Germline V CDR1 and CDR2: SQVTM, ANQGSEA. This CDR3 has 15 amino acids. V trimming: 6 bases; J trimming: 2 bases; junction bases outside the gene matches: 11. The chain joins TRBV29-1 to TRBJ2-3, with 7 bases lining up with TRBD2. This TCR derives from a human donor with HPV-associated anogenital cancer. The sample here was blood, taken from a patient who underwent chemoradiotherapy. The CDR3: CSVGGWGGYTDTQYF. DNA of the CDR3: TGCAGCGTAGGAGGATGGGGGGGGTACACAGATACGCAGTATTTT.